The 20 T cell receptor beta chains reported below all come from one sample, sequenced in a study of blood T cell repertoires in COVID-19. Profiled with immunoSEQ multiplex PCR; TCRdb holds only in-frame clones, not every one. Among 100,000 to 120,000 clones, over 75% were seen once, and the ten largest hold roughly 8.1%. Sequenced input: peripheral blood. Receptor source: a woman in her 70s who had recovered from COVID-19.

V usage is TRBV18 and J usage is TRBJ1-1; D perhaps matches TRBD1 (5 bases). V was cut by 6 bases and J by 5 bases, with 13 bases left in between. The length of the CDR3 is 13 residues. The germline gives CDR1 KGHSH, CDR2 LQKENI. CDR3 loop: CASSPNGGTEAFF. The CDR3 nucleotides read TGTGCCAGCTCCCCAAACGGGGGAACTGAAGCTTTCTTT.

The chain joins TRBV7-9 to TRBJ2-2, with TRBD2 matching 7 bases. CDR3 length: 14 amino acids. Germline V lookup: CDR1 SEHNR, CDR2 FQNEAQ (reference sequence). V was clipped by 10 bases and J by 0 bases; unmatched bases: 5. The CDR3 loop is CATQRGSNTGELFF. CDR3 in DNA: TGTGCCACCCAGCGGGGATCGAACACCGGGGAGCTGTTTTTT.

This clone turned up a few times. The V call is TRBV6-5, the J call TRBJ1-6; possibly TRBD1 for D (6 bases). The CDR3 covers 16 residues. Germline values: CDR1 MNHEY, CDR2 SVGAGI. The V gene lost 0 bases and the J gene lost 10 bases, with 16 bases spanning the gap. The CDR3 bases are TGTGCCAGCAGTTACTCGTTCACAGGGTGGGACTCACCCCTCCACTTT. It translates to CASSYSFTGWDSPLHF.

The chain employs TRBV10-3 and TRBJ1-2; 7 nucleotides line up with TRBD1. Germline V gene data show CDR1 as ENHRY and CDR2 as SYGVKD. CDR3 length: 13 amino acids. With 7 bases clipped from V and 6 bases from J, the junction kept 8 bases outside the gene matches. The CDR3 DNA is TGTGCCATCACCCAACAGGGGTTCCATGGCTACACCTTC. It encodes CAITQQGFHGYTF.

J is TRBJ2-5 and V is TRBV5-5; tentative D call: TRBD1 (6 bases). Germline V gene lookup returns CDR1 SGHKS and CDR2 YYEKEE (reference sequence). The CDR3 covers 19 residues. V shed 3 bases and J shed 4 bases, with 28 bases lying between them. The CDR3 is CASSSLGGQYAPKGETQYF. The CDR3 nucleotides are TGTGCCAGCAGCTCCCTCGGCGGACAGTACGCCCCGAAAGGAGAGACCCAGTACTTC.

The chain's CDR3 is CASSLGRGSYEQYF. In DNA, the CDR3 is TGTGCCAGCAGTTTAGGCAGGGGAAGCTACGAGCAGTACTTC. This rearrangement joins TRBV27 to TRBJ2-7; maybe TRBD1 (6 bases). Trimming cost V 2 bases and J 3 bases, with 11 bases left between them. This CDR3 region has 14 residues. Looked up from germline, CDR1 is MNHEY and CDR2 is SMNVEV (reference sequence).

The chain carries TRBV12-3 or TRBV12-4 and TRBJ2-5; D remains unclear. The V end was cut by 4 bases, the J end by 4 bases, with 10 bases between. The CDR3 has 13 residues. The CDR3 nucleotides are TGTGCCAGCAGTTGGCTCCGGAGAGAGACCCAGTACTTC. It specifies CASSWLRRETQYF.

This clone was seen just once. This chain connects TRBV18 to TRBJ2-1, with D tentatively TRBD1 (5 bases). The germline V gene encodes CDR1 KGHSH and CDR2 LQKENI. This CDR3 region has 14 residues. With 2 bases removed from V and 3 bases from J, the gap between germline ends came to 8 bases. The CDR3 spells CASSPRGNYNEQFF. DNA for the CDR3: TGTGCCAGCTCACCAAGGGGAAACTACAATGAGCAGTTCTTC.

The chain carries TRBV11-2 and TRBJ2-7; tentatively, D is TRBD1 (5 bases). The V gene lost 0 bases and the J gene lost 3 bases, with 18 bases spanning the gap. CDR3 length: 17 residues. Germline V gene sequence: CDR1 SGHAT, CDR2 FQNNGV. The CDR3 DNA is TGTGCCAGCAGCTTAGATGGGGCCGACTTCAACTTCTACGAGCAGTACTTC. This sequence encodes CASSLDGADFNFYEQYF.

The gene calls are TRBV11-2 and TRBJ1-6, with TRBD1 matching over 8 bases. V lost 5 bases, J lost 9 bases, and 12 bases stayed unmatched. The CDR3 totals 16 residues. Germline values: CDR1 SGHAT, CDR2 FQNNGV. CDR3: CASSRDRGGLGSPLHF. The DNA of the CDR3 is TGTGCCAGCAGCCGCGACAGGGGAGGTTTGGGTTCACCCCTCCACTTT. Drawing the rest from reference TRBV11-2 and TRBJ1-6, the complete variable domain is EAGVAQSPRYKIIEKRQSVAFWCNPISGHATLYWYQQILGQGPKLLIQFQNNGVVDDSQLPKDRFSAERLKGVDSTLKIQPAKLEDSAVYLCASSRDRGGLGSPLHFGNGTRLTVT.

The chain carries TRBV5-8 and TRBJ1-5; D ambiguous. Trimming shortened V by 5 bases and J by 4 bases, and 13 bases separated the two germline ends. The CDR3 totals 14 residues. CDR1 SGHTS and CDR2 YDEGEE come from the germline V gene. Here the CDR3 reads CASSWAVGNQPQHF. For the CDR3, the DNA is TGTGCCAGCAGTTGGGCCGTTGGGAATCAGCCCCAGCATTTT.

The J gene is TRBJ2-2, the V gene TRBV3-1 (or the pseudogene TRBV3-2); TRBD2 matches at 10 bases. The ends lost 1 base at V and 5 bases at J; junction bases unmatched: 1. Germline loops: CDR1 LGHDT, CDR2 YNNKEL (reference sequence). CDR3 size: 15 residues. The DNA for the CDR3 is TGTGCCAGCAGCCAAGTTAGCGGGGGGACCGGGGAGCTGTTTTTT. Translating it yields CASSQVSGGTGELFF.

The gene calls are TRBV30 and TRBJ1-1; D is possibly TRBD1 (6 bases). Trimming stripped 2 bases from V and 1 base from J, with 8 bases between. The CDR3 totals 13 residues. Germline values: CDR1 GTSNPN, CDR2 SVGIG (reference sequence). CDR3 residues: CAWSQGRNTEAFF. CDR3 nucleotide sequence: TGTGCCTGGAGTCAGGGGCGGAACACTGAAGCTTTCTTT.

The chain recombines TRBV3-1 (or the pseudogene TRBV3-2) with TRBJ1-2; D perhaps matches TRBD1 (5 bases). This CDR3 contains 13 residues. The V end was cut by 8 bases, the J end by 2 bases, with 12 bases between. In germline, CDR1 is LGHDT, CDR2 YNNKEL (reference sequence). CDR3 bases: TGTGCCAGCTCCAAACAGGCCAACTATGGCTACACCTTC. Amino acid sequence: CASSKQANYGYTF.

The V gene is TRBV6-5, the J gene TRBJ2-3, with D hard to call. This CDR3 has 14 amino acids. V lost 4 bases and J lost 0, with 8 bases in between. The germline V gene encodes CDR1 MNHEY and CDR2 SVGAGI. The CDR3 loop is CASSSPVSTDTQYF. The CDR3 nucleotides read TGTGCCAGCAGTTCTCCGGTTAGCACAGATACGCAGTATTTT.

This chain links TRBV7-9 with TRBJ2-7; D ambiguous. The CDR3 is made up of 13 amino acids. V gave up 1 base and J gave up 3 bases, with 7 bases separating them. The germline gives CDR1 SEHNR, CDR2 FQNEAQ (reference sequence). DNA of the CDR3: TGTGCCAGCAGCTTAGGAGGCCGCTACGAGCAGTACTTC. Translation gives CASSLGGRYEQYF.

The rearrangement joins TRBV7-8 to TRBJ2-3; a weak D match, TRBD1 (6 bases). The germline V and J ends were trimmed by 1 base and 8 bases, with 13 bases remaining between them. CDR3 length: 14 amino acids. Germline V gene data show CDR1 as SGHVS and CDR2 as FQNEAQ. The chain's CDR3 is CASSLGGIRGTQYF. In DNA, the CDR3 is TGTGCCAGCAGCTTAGGAGGGATCAGGGGTACGCAGTATTTT.

The chain has TRBV27 and TRBJ1-2; 9 bases agree with TRBD1. CDR1 MNHEY and CDR2 SMNVEV come from the germline V gene (reference sequence). The CDR3 loop spans 14 amino acids. The V segment lost 5 bases and the J segment 5 bases; nucleotides outside the gene matches: 6. CDR3 nucleotides: TGTGCCAGCAGTACCCGGACAGGGGTTTATGGCTACACCTTC. Translation gives CASSTRTGVYGYTF.

V usage is TRBV30 and J usage is TRBJ2-5, with 8 bases lining up with TRBD2. This CDR3 region has 15 residues. The V gene end was trimmed by 2 bases and the J gene end by 4 bases; junction bases not matched to a gene: 9. Germline values: CDR1 GTSNPN, CDR2 SVGIG (reference sequence). CDR3 loop: CAWSSGGSRGETQYF. In DNA form, the CDR3 reads TGTGCCTGGAGTTCGGGGGGGAGTCGGGGAGAGACCCAGTACTTC.

The chain carries TRBV19 and TRBJ2-4; TRBD1 is a possible D gene (6 bases). This CDR3 is 17 amino acids long. Trimming took off 2 bases at V and 2 bases at J, with 16 bases between the two ends. CDR1 and CDR2 (germline): LNHDA, SQIVND (reference sequence). Written as DNA, the CDR3 is TGTGCCAGTAGTATACCCGCCTTACAGGGAACCAAAAACATTCAGTACTTC. This gives the protein CASSIPALQGTKNIQYF. Full variable domain (outside the CDR3, taken from reference TRBV19 and TRBJ2-4): DGGITQSPKYLFRKEGQNVTLSCEQNLNHDAMYWYRQDPGQGLRLIYYSQIVNDFQKGDIAEGYSVSREKKESFPLTVTSAQKNPTAFYLCASSIPALQGTKNIQYFGAGTRLSVL.